These 6 T cell receptor beta chains were sequenced from one sample in a study of blood T cell repertoires in COVID-19. Profiling relied on immunoSEQ multiplex PCR, and the TCRdb table lists in-frame clones only, not all of them. The sample has 200,000 to 300,000 clones, about 88% seen once. Sample: peripheral blood. These TCRs come from a woman aged 40 to 49 who had recovered from COVID-19.

V and J are TRBV5-1 and TRBJ2-1; 8 bases are shared with TRBD2. J gave up 1 base and V 4 bases, and 7 bases lay outside the gene matches. Germline V gene data show CDR1 as SGHRS and CDR2 as YFSETQ. The CDR3 spans 16 residues. CDR3 in amino acids: CASSPGGGPSYNEQFF. CDR3 in DNA: TGCGCCAGCAGCCCCGGGGGGGGGCCGTCCTACAATGAGCAGTTCTTC.

The J gene is TRBJ1-5, the V gene TRBV7-2, with D maybe TRBD1 (5 bases). Germline-derived CDR1 and CDR2 are SGHTA and FQGNSA. The CDR3 has 13 amino acids. The germline V and J ends were trimmed by 1 base and 6 bases, with 7 bases remaining between them. The chain's CDR3 is CASSLGGVQPQHF. The CDR3 nucleotides read TGTGCCAGCAGCTTAGGGGGGGTTCAGCCCCAGCATTTT.

This clone appeared a single time. The chain recombines TRBV14 with TRBJ2-3; tentatively, D is TRBD2 (5 bases). The CDR3 length is 14 residues. Trimming stripped 0 bases from V and 12 bases from J, with 16 bases between. The germline CDR1 and CDR2 sequences are SGHDN and FVKESK. The chain's CDR3 is CASSQDWARGPQYF. The CDR3 region has the DNA TGTGCCAGCAGCCAAGATTGGGCCCGAGGGCCTCAGTATTTT. The variable domain in full, completed from reference TRBV14 and TRBJ2-3, reads EAGVTQFPSHSVIEKGQTVTLRCDPISGHDNLYWYRRVMGKEIKFLLHFVKESKQDESGMPNNRFLAERTGGTYSTLKVQPAELEDSGVYFCASSQDWARGPQYFGPGTRLTVL.

The chain carries TRBV3-1 (or the pseudogene TRBV3-2) and TRBJ1-5, with D possibly matching TRBD1 (5 bases). V was cut by 3 bases and J by 9 bases, with 12 bases left in between. The CDR3 is made up of 13 amino acids. Germline assignment: CDR1 LGHDT and CDR2 YNNKEL (reference sequence). The CDR3 protein is CASSQRGSGPQHF. The CDR3, as DNA: TGTGCCAGCAGCCAGCGGGGGAGCGGGCCCCAGCATTTT.

The rearrangement uses TRBV4-3 and TRBJ2-2, with 10 positions matching TRBD2. The J segment lost 6 bases and the V segment lost 0 bases, leaving 4 bases of the junction unmatched. This CDR3 is built from 16 residues. Germline-derived CDR1 and CDR2 are LGHNA and YSLEER. The CDR3 protein is CASSQDSLAGAGELFF. The CDR3 DNA sequence: TGCGCCAGCAGCCAAGATTCCCTAGCGGGAGCCGGGGAGCTGTTTTTT.

This rearrangement joins TRBV25-1 to TRBJ1-3; D is perhaps TRBD1 (6 bases). Trimming shortened V by 5 bases and J by 0 bases, and 8 bases separated the two germline ends. The germline gives CDR1 MGHDK, CDR2 SYGVNS. The CDR3 consists of 14 residues. CDR3 coding DNA: TGTGCCAGCAGTAAAGGGGGCTCTGGAAACACCATATATTTT. Amino acids: CASSKGGSGNTIYF.